This T cell receptor (beta chain) is from a study of cytomegalovirus exposure and HLA in healthy donors. The CDR3 is 14 residues long. Per germline, CDR1 SGHNT and CDR2 YENEEA. Trimming took 0 bases from V and 3 from J, leaving 8 bases between them. A word on this clone: Its matching antigen is unknown.

The PCR made use of 60 Vbeta and 13 Jbeta primers. Method: immunoSEQ multiplex PCR; TCRdb's copy keeps in-frame clones and lacks some. Of approximately 80,000 clones listed, 70% to 75% are singletons. Notes on the study in general: In a later analysis, HLA-C alleles had the fewest associated TCRs, DRB1 alleles the most. As a later analysis revealed, most CMV-associated TCR beta chains appeared HLA-restricted. As was reported, the classifier diagnosed cytomegalovirus status with high specificity and sensitivity.

This receptor was obtained from a man between 60 and 75 years old in good health and CMV-seronegative. Sequenced sample: PBMCs. The chain couples TRBV11-3 to TRBJ1-1; D is unclear. The CDR3 nucleotides read TGTGCCAGCAGCTTAGATAGCCTGCACACTGAAGCTTTCTTT. Its protein is CASSLDSLHTEAFF.